These T cell receptor beta chains were read from a single sample in a study of cytomegalovirus exposure and HLA in healthy donors. The repertoire was sequenced with immunoSEQ multiplex PCR; TCRdb's copy has only in-frame clones and lacks some. Its clone listing holds about 130,000 clones. Sequenced sample: PBMCs. The origin of the receptors is a woman aged 60 to 75 in good health and CMV-seronegative. CDR3s include the opening cysteine and the closing phenylalanine or tryptophan. Each record gives: J gene, V gene, D gene, CDR3 DNA, CDR3 protein. A D gene is named only where the DNA matches it firmly.

J gene: TRBJ2-1
V gene: TRBV30
D gene: NA
CDR3 DNA: TGTGCCTGGAGGGGCAACAGGGATGAGCAGTTCTTC
CDR3 protein: CAWRGNRDEQFF

J gene: TRBJ1-5
V gene: TRBV19
D gene: NA
CDR3 DNA: TGTGCCAGCCAGTCCTCCGGGACATCTAGCAATCAGCCCCAGCATTTT
CDR3 protein: CASQSSGTSSNQPQHF

J gene: TRBJ2-5
V gene: TRBV19
D gene: TRBD2
CDR3 DNA: TGTGCCAGTAGTAAGGGACTAGCGGCCCAAGAGACCCAGTACTTC
CDR3 protein: CASSKGLAAQETQYF

J gene: TRBJ2-1
V gene: TRBV7-2
D gene: NA
CDR3 DNA: TGTGCCAGCAGCTTTTGGTCCGAAGGCGGGGATGAGCAGTTCTTC
CDR3 protein: CASSFWSEGGDEQFF

J gene: TRBJ2-7
V gene: TRBV28
D gene: TRBD1
CDR3 DNA: TGTGCCAGCAGGGCCCCAACCGGGACAGGGGTGGTCGAGCAGTACTTC
CDR3 protein: CASRAPTGTGVVEQYF

J gene: TRBJ2-7
V gene: TRBV2
D gene: NA
CDR3 DNA: TGTGCCAGCAGCGCGATCTGGGGAGGCGAGCAGTACTTC
CDR3 protein: CASSAIWGGEQYF

J gene: TRBJ1-2
V gene: TRBV7-9
D gene: TRBD1
CDR3 DNA: TGTGCCAGCAGCACTCCAGGGGGGGGCTACACCTTC
CDR3 protein: CASSTPGGGYTF

J gene: TRBJ1-3
V gene: TRBV21-1
D gene: NA
CDR3 DNA: TGTGCCAGCAGCACACCGGGGACAGGAAAAAACACCATATATTTT
CDR3 protein: CASSTPGTGKNTIYF

J gene: TRBJ2-7
V gene: TRBV5-6
D gene: NA
CDR3 DNA: TGTGCCAGCAGCTTGGACAGGGCAGGTCTGGACGAGCAGTACTTC
CDR3 protein: CASSLDRAGLDEQYF

J gene: TRBJ2-2
V gene: TRBV2
D gene: TRBD2
CDR3 DNA: TGTGCCAGCAGTCCGAACCGCCGGGCACTAGCGGGGATAGGCGGGGAGCTGTTTTTT
CDR3 protein: CASSPNRRALAGIGGELFF

J gene: TRBJ1-1
V gene: TRBV29-1
D gene: NA
CDR3 DNA: TGCAGCGTTGAGGGCAGGGATGGGAACACTGAAGCTTTCTTT
CDR3 protein: CSVEGRDGNTEAFF

J gene: TRBJ1-1
V gene: TRBV6-6
D gene: NA
CDR3 DNA: TGTGCCAGCAGTTACGGGCAGAACACTGAAGCTTTCTTT
CDR3 protein: CASSYGQNTEAFF

J gene: TRBJ2-3
V gene: TRBV4-1
D gene: NA
CDR3 DNA: TGCGCCAGCAGCCAAGCCCCTCCGACAGGATACACAGATACGCAGTATTTT
CDR3 protein: CASSQAPPTGYTDTQYF

J gene: TRBJ2-3
V gene: TRBV19
D gene: TRBD1
CDR3 DNA: TGTGCCAGTAGTATGGTGGGACAGGGCACAGATACGCAGTATTTT
CDR3 protein: CASSMVGQGTDTQYF

J gene: TRBJ2-3
V gene: TRBV10-1
D gene: TRBD1
CDR3 DNA: TGCGCCAGCAACCGGGACAGGGGTTCAGATACGCAGTATTTT
CDR3 protein: CASNRDRGSDTQYF

J gene: TRBJ1-5
V gene: TRBV2
D gene: TRBD1
CDR3 DNA: TGTGCCAGCACGAGTCAGGGGGCGAGCAATCAGCCCCAGCATTTT
CDR3 protein: CASTSQGASNQPQHF

J gene: TRBJ1-5
V gene: TRBV2
D gene: NA
CDR3 DNA: TGTGCCAGCAGTCGTACGGGGAGCAATCAGCCCCAGCATTTT
CDR3 protein: CASSRTGSNQPQHF

J gene: TRBJ2-7
V gene: TRBV29-1
D gene: TRBD1
CDR3 DNA: TGCAGCTTCGGGGACAGGGGGAGCTACGAGCAGTACTTC
CDR3 protein: CSFGDRGSYEQYF

J gene: TRBJ2-5
V gene: TRBV10-3
D gene: TRBD2
CDR3 DNA: TGTGCCATCTCCCTAGCGGGCCCCCAAGAGACCCAGTACTTC
CDR3 protein: CAISLAGPQETQYF

J gene: TRBJ1-2
V gene: TRBV5-1
D gene: NA
CDR3 DNA: TGCGCCAGCAGCACAGAGGGACACCCGGAAGGCTACACCTTC
CDR3 protein: CASSTEGHPEGYTF

J gene: TRBJ2-3
V gene: TRBV5-1
D gene: NA
CDR3 DNA: TGCGCCAGCAGCTTGGGGTCCGGGACAGATACGCAGTATTTT
CDR3 protein: CASSLGSGTDTQYF

J gene: TRBJ2-7
V gene: TRBV6-1
D gene: TRBD1
CDR3 DNA: TGTGCCAGCTATGGACAGGTTAAATACGAGCAGTACTTC
CDR3 protein: CASYGQVKYEQYF

J gene: TRBJ2-4
V gene: TRBV18
D gene: NA
CDR3 DNA: TGTGCCAGCTCACCATCCCCCGACTACCTCGGTATAGCCAAAAACATTCAGTACTTC
CDR3 protein: CASSPSPDYLGIAKNIQYF

J gene: TRBJ2-7
V gene: TRBV6-1
D gene: TRBD1
CDR3 DNA: TGTGCCAGCAGTGTTGGGACAGGGACCTACGAGCAGTACTTC
CDR3 protein: CASSVGTGTYEQYF

J gene: TRBJ2-5
V gene: TRBV6-6
D gene: TRBD2
CDR3 DNA: TGTGCCAGCAGTTACAAGCAGCGGGGGGGAGAGACCCAGTACTTC
CDR3 protein: CASSYKQRGGETQYF

J gene: TRBJ2-1
V gene: TRBV7-3
D gene: TRBD2
CDR3 DNA: TGTGCCAGCAGCTTAAGTGGCGGGAGGAAGCTGGCCAATGAGCAGTTCTTC
CDR3 protein: CASSLSGGRKLANEQFF

J gene: TRBJ2-7
V gene: TRBV2
D gene: NA
CDR3 DNA: TGTGCCAGCAGTGACCTCACAGGGACCTACGAGCAGTACTTC
CDR3 protein: CASSDLTGTYEQYF

J gene: TRBJ2-7
V gene: TRBV2
D gene: NA
CDR3 DNA: TGTGCCAGCAGTGTAGAGCTCTACGAGCAGTACTTC
CDR3 protein: CASSVELYEQYF

J gene: TRBJ2-3
V gene: TRBV29-1
D gene: TRBD2
CDR3 DNA: TGCGGCACAACGGTTGGTAGCGGGGGGGCGGATACGCAGTATTTT
CDR3 protein: CGTTVGSGGADTQYF

J gene: TRBJ2-3
V gene: TRBV2
D gene: NA
CDR3 DNA: TGTGCCAGCAGGAAAGATGAGGGCACAGATACGCAGTATTTT
CDR3 protein: CASRKDEGTDTQYF

J gene: TRBJ2-3
V gene: TRBV7-8
D gene: NA
CDR3 DNA: TGTGCCAGCAGCTTGGGCGCAGATACGCAGTATTTT
CDR3 protein: CASSLGADTQYF

J gene: TRBJ2-2
V gene: TRBV28
D gene: TRBD1
CDR3 DNA: TGTGCCAGCAGCCCGGGACAGGGGAACTGGGAGCTGTTTTTT
CDR3 protein: CASSPGQGNWELFF

J gene: TRBJ1-3
V gene: TRBV7-6
D gene: TRBD1
CDR3 DNA: TGTGCCAGCAGCTTAGGCCCAACAGGGGTTGGAAACACCATATATTTT
CDR3 protein: CASSLGPTGVGNTIYF

J gene: TRBJ2-5
V gene: TRBV4-1
D gene: TRBD2
CDR3 DNA: TGCGCCAGCAGCCTCACCCCGGGACTAGGAGAGACCCAGTACTTC
CDR3 protein: CASSLTPGLGETQYF

J gene: TRBJ2-3
V gene: TRBV21-1
D gene: NA
CDR3 DNA: TGTGCCAGCAGCAAAAAAGGGGGTAAGAAATCAGGGGAAACGCAGTATTTT
CDR3 protein: CASSKKGGKKSGETQYF

J gene: TRBJ2-1
V gene: TRBV7-2
D gene: NA
CDR3 DNA: TGTGCCAGCAGCCGTCAGATTGTAAGTGACAATGAGCAGTTCTTC
CDR3 protein: CASSRQIVSDNEQFF

J gene: TRBJ1-6
V gene: TRBV7-8
D gene: TRBD1
CDR3 DNA: TGTGCCAGCAGCCACCCCGGACAGGGGGTTTACGGATCTTATAATTCACCCCTCCACTTT
CDR3 protein: CASSHPGQGVYGSYNSPLHF

J gene: TRBJ1-1
V gene: TRBV6-1
D gene: TRBD1
CDR3 DNA: TGTGCCAGCAGTGAACTTATAGGGGGCGAGGCTTTCTTT
CDR3 protein: CASSELIGGEAFF

J gene: TRBJ1-3
V gene: TRBV10-3
D gene: NA
CDR3 DNA: TGTGCCATCAGTCCCCAGGCAGTGCCCGGAAACACCATATATTTT
CDR3 protein: CAISPQAVPGNTIYF

J gene: TRBJ2-1
V gene: TRBV27
D gene: NA
CDR3 DNA: TGTGCCAGCAGTTATTTGAGAGGGAAGAGCTCCTACAATGAGCAGTTCTTC
CDR3 protein: CASSYLRGKSSYNEQFF

J gene: TRBJ1-2
V gene: TRBV6-6
D gene: TRBD1
CDR3 DNA: TGTGCCAGCAGCCCGGGACAGAACTATGGCTACACCTTC
CDR3 protein: CASSPGQNYGYTF

J gene: TRBJ1-1
V gene: TRBV11-2
D gene: NA
CDR3 DNA: TGTGCCAGCAGCTTAGATTTGGTGCGGGGGGGAACTGAAGCTTTCTTT
CDR3 protein: CASSLDLVRGGTEAFF

J gene: TRBJ1-1
V gene: TRBV2
D gene: NA
CDR3 DNA: TGTGCCAGCAGCGAACAGGTCAACACTGAAGCTTTCTTT
CDR3 protein: CASSEQVNTEAFF

J gene: TRBJ2-1
V gene: TRBV15
D gene: NA
CDR3 DNA: TGTGCCACCAGCAGAGAACGTTGGCAGGGGAGTTGGGAGCAGTTCTTC
CDR3 protein: CATSRERWQGSWEQFF

J gene: TRBJ2-7
V gene: TRBV5-4
D gene: NA
CDR3 DNA: TGTGCCAGCAGCTTGATTAGCCGGAGCTCCTACGAGCAGTACTTC
CDR3 protein: CASSLISRSSYEQYF

J gene: TRBJ1-2
V gene: TRBV9
D gene: TRBD1
CDR3 DNA: TGTGCCAGCACCCGACAGGGTCACTATGGCTACACCTTC
CDR3 protein: CASTRQGHYGYTF

J gene: TRBJ2-5
V gene: TRBV28
D gene: TRBD1
CDR3 DNA: TGTGCCAGCAGTTTAGGTTATGTTGGGACAGGGGGATTTTTCGAGACCCAGTACTTC
CDR3 protein: CASSLGYVGTGGFFETQYF

J gene: TRBJ2-4
V gene: TRBV5-1
D gene: TRBD2
CDR3 DNA: TGCGCCAGCAGCTTGGCGGGACTACTAGCCAAAAACATTCAGTACTTC
CDR3 protein: CASSLAGLLAKNIQYF

J gene: TRBJ1-3
V gene: TRBV5-1
D gene: NA
CDR3 DNA: TGCGCCAGCAGCTCCTACACGGGATCTGGAAACACCATATATTTT
CDR3 protein: CASSSYTGSGNTIYF

J gene: TRBJ1-2
V gene: TRBV5-4
D gene: NA
CDR3 DNA: TGTGCCAGCAGTCCCGATACGGACAGACACTATGGCTACACCTTC
CDR3 protein: CASSPDTDRHYGYTF